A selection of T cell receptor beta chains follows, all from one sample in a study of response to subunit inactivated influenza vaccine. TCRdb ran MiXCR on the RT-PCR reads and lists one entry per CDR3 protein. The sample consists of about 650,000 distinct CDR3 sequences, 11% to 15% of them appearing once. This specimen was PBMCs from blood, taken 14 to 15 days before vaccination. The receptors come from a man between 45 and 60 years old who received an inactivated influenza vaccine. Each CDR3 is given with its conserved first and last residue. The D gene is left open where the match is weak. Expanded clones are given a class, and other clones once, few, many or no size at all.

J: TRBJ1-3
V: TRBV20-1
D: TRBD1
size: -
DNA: TGCAGTGCTAGAGCCGACAGGGCAAACACCATATATTTT
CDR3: CSARADRANTIYF

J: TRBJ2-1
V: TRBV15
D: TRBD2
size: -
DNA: TGTGCCACCAGCAGACCGGGACTAGGGGGGGATGAGCAGTTCTTC
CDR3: CATSRPGLGGDEQFF

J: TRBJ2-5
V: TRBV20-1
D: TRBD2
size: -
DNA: TGCAGTGCTATGAGTCTAGCGGGAGAGCCTAAAGAGACCCAGTACTTC
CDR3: CSAMSLAGEPKETQYF

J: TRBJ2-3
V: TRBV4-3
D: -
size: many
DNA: TGCGCCAGCAGCCAAGATTTAAGTTATGAAAGGCAGTATTTT
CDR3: CASSQDLSYERQYF

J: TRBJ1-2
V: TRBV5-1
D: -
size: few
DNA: TGCGCCAGCAGCCGGGAAGCTAACTATGGCTACACCTTC
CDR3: CASSREANYGYTF

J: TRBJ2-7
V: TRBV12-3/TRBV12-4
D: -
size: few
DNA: TGTGCCAGCAGGGGGGAGATCTACGAGCAGTACTTC
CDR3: CASRGEIYEQYF

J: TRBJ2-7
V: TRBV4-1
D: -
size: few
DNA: TGCGCCAGCAGCCAAGGGGCAGGGCAGGGTTGGAACGAGCAGTACTTC
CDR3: CASSQGAGQGWNEQYF

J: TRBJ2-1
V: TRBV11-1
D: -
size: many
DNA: TGTGCCAGCGGGGGACCACAGTTCTTC
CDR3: CASGGPQFF

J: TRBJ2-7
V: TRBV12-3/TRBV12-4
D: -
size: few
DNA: TGTGCCAGCAGCCAGAAGACACCGAATGAATACGAGCAGTACTTC
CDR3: CASSQKTPNEYEQYF

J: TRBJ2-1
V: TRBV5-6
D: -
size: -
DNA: TGTGCCAGCAGCATTGTATACAGGTTTAGCAATGAGCAGTTCTTC
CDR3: CASSIVYRFSNEQFF

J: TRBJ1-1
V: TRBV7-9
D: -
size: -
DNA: TGTGCCAGCAGCCGAGGTAATTTGAACACTGAAGCTTTCTTT
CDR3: CASSRGNLNTEAFF

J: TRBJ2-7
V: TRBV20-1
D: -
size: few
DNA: TGCAGTGCTGGACAAATCTCGGGAGTCGGCTACGAGCAGTACTTC
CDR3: CSAGQISGVGYEQYF

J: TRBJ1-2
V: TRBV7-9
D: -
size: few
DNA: TGTGCCAGCAGCTTAGGAGGCAGGGCGTCCTATGGCTACACCTTC
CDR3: CASSLGGRASYGYTF

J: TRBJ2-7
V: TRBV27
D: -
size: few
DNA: TGTGCCAGCAGCTACGGGGGAAGAGGCGAGCAGTACTTC
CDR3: CASSYGGRGEQYF

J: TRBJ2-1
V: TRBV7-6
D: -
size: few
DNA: TGTGCCAGCAGCCCGAGGAGGCTAGTCGAGGATAACTCCTACAATGAGCAGTTCTTC
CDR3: CASSPRRLVEDNSYNEQFF

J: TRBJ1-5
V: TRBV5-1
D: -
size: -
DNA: TGCGCCAGCAGCCGGTTACCTACAGGGTCGGTCGGCAATCAGCCCCAGCATTTT
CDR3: CASSRLPTGSVGNQPQHF

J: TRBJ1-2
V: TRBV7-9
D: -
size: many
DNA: TGTGCCAGCAGCTCTGACGGACAGCTCTATGGCTACACCTTC
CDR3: CASSSDGQLYGYTF

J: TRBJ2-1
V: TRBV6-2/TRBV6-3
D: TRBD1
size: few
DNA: TGTGCCAGCAGTTACCCTCGGGGAACCAGGGGGTCCTTCTCCTACAATGAGCAGTTCTTC
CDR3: CASSYPRGTRGSFSYNEQFF

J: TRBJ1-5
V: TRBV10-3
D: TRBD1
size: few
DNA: TGTGCCATCAGTGGACAGGGAAGGAGTCAGCCCCAGCATTTT
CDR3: CAISGQGRSQPQHF

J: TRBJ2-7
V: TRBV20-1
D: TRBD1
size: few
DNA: TGCAGTGCTAGGCCATCGGACAGGGAATACGAGCAGTACTTC
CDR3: CSARPSDREYEQYF

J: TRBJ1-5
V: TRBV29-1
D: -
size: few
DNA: TGCAGCGTAAGGTTGGGGAGCAATCAGCCCCAGCATTTT
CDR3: CSVRLGSNQPQHF

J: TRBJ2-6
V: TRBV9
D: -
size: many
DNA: TGTGCCAGCAGCTCGGACCGGAGCTCTGGGGCCAACGTCCTGACTTTC
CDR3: CASSSDRSSGANVLTF

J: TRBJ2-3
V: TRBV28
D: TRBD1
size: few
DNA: TGTGCCAGCACGAAGGGAACTGGACAGGACACAGATACGCAGTATTTT
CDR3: CASTKGTGQDTDTQYF

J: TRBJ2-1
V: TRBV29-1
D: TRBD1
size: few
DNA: TGCAGCGCCCGGGGCCGACAGGGGAGGACTTGGGATGAGCAGTTCTTC
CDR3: CSARGRQGRTWDEQFF

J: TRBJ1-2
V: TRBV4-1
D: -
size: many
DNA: TGCGCCAGCAGCCATGAGGGTCTTAACTATGGCTACACCTTC
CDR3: CASSHEGLNYGYTF

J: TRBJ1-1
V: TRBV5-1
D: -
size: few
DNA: TGCGCCAGCAGCTCCACACAGATACCGAACACTGAAGCTTTCTTT
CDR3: CASSSTQIPNTEAFF

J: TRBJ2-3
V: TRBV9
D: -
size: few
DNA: TGTGCCAGCAACCACCGACAGTCTAGCACAGATACGCAGTATTTT
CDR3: CASNHRQSSTDTQYF

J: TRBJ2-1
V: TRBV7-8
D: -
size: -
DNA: TGTGCCAGCAGCTTTTCAGGGGGGCCCAATGAGCAGTTCTTC
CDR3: CASSFSGGPNEQFF

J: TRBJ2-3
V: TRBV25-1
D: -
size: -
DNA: TGTGCCAGCAGTGAATCCCAGGGAAACACAGATACGCAGTATTTT
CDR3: CASSESQGNTDTQYF

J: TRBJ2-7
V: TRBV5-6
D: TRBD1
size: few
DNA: TGTGCCAGCAGCTTCCCGGGACAGATTTACGAGCAGTACTTC
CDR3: CASSFPGQIYEQYF

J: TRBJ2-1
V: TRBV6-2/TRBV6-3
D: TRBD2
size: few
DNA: TGTGCCAGCAGATTATTCAGAGGCGGGGGGGGGAATGAGCAGTTCTTC
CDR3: CASRLFRGGGGNEQFF

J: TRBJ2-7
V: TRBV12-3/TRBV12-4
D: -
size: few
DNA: TGTGCCAGCAGTTTAGCGCCAACGAGCGAGCAGTACTTC
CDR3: CASSLAPTSEQYF

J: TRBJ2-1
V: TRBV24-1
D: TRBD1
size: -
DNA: TGTGCCACCAGTGATCCTTCGGACAGGGCGCCCTACAATGAGCAGTTCTTC
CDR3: CATSDPSDRAPYNEQFF

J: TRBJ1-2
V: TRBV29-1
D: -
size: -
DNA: TGCAGCGTTGAAGCCCCTATGGGTGGACCTAACTATGGCGACACCTTC
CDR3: CSVEAPMGGPNYGDTF

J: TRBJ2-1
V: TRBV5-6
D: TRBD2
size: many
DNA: TGTGCCAGCAGCCGTGGACTAGCGGGTAGTGAGCAGTTCTTC
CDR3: CASSRGLAGSEQFF

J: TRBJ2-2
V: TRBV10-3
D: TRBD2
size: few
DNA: TGTGCCATCAGCCAAGCGGGGGCGAACACCGGGGAGCTGTTTTTT
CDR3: CAISQAGANTGELFF

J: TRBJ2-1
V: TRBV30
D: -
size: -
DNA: TGTGCCTGGGAAGTGTTTCGGGAGCAGTTCTTC
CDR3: CAWEVFREQFF

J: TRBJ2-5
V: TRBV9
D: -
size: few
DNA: TGTGCCAGCAGCGTAGCCGTCGGGGGCCAAGAGACCCAGTACTTC
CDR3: CASSVAVGGQETQYF

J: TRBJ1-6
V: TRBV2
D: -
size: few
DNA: TGTGCCAGCGTAGGCGGTGCGGGGGCGCGGAATTCACCCCTCCACTTT
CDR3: CASVGGAGARNSPLHF

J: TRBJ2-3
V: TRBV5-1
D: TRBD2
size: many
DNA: TGCGCCAGCAGCTTCCTAGCGGGGGGGTCAGATACGCAGTATTTT
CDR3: CASSFLAGGSDTQYF

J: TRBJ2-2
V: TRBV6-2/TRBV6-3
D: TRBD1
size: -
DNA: TGTGCCAGCAGTCAACGGACAGGGAACACCGGGGAGCTGTTTTTT
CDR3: CASSQRTGNTGELFF

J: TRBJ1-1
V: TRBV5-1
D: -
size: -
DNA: TGCGCCAGCAGCTTGTGGGGGGAGGGCACTGAAGCTTTCTTT
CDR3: CASSLWGEGTEAFF

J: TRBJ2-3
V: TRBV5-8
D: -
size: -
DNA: TGTGCCAGCAGCTCGGGCGAGTTCGGTCCCACAGATACGCAGTATTTT
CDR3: CASSSGEFGPTDTQYF

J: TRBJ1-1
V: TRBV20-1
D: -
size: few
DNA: TGCAGTCTGGGGGGGGATACTGAAGCTTTCTTT
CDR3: CSLGGDTEAFF

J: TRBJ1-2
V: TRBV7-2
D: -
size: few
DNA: TGTGCCAGCAGCTTAGGAACAGGGACCTATGGCTACACCTTC
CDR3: CASSLGTGTYGYTF

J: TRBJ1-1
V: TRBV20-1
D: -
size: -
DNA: TGCAGTGCTCGCCAGGGTGGGTGGACGAGTGAAGCTTTCTTT
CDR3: CSARQGGWTSEAFF

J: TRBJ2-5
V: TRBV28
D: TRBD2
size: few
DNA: TGTGCCAGCAGTCAGCGGGGGGGCCTCCAAGAGACCCAGTACTTC
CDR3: CASSQRGGLQETQYF

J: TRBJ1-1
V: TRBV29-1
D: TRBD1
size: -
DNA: TGCAGCGCCGGACAGGCCCTGAACACTGAAGCTTTCTTT
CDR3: CSAGQALNTEAFF

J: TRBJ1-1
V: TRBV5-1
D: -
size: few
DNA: TGCGCCAGCAGCTTCGGCAGGAATGGTCTGAACACTGAAGCTTTCTTT
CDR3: CASSFGRNGLNTEAFF

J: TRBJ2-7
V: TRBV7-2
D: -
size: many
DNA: TGTGCCAGCAGCCCCCAGGCTAGGGAGCAGTACTTC
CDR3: CASSPQAREQYF

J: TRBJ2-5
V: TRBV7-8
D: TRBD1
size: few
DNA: TGTGCCAGCAGCTTGTCGACAGGGGGGGGAGAGACCCAGTACTTC
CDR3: CASSLSTGGGETQYF

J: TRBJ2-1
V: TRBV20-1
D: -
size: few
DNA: TGCAGTGCTAGGAGGGAAAGACGTAGCTCCTACAATGAGCAGTTCTTC
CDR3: CSARRERRSSYNEQFF

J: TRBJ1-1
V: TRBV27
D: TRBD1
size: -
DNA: TGTGCCAGCAGTTTATGGGACAGGGGCACTGAAGCTTTCTTT
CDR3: CASSLWDRGTEAFF

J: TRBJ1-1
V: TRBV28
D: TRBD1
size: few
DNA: TGTGCCAGCAGTAAGACAGGGTGGACTGAAGCTTTCTTT
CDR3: CASSKTGWTEAFF

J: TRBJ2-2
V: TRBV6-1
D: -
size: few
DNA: TGTGCCAGCAGTGAAGCATCGGCTGCGACCGGGGAGCTGTTTTTT
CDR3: CASSEASAATGELFF

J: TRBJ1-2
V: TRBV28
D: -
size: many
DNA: TGTGCCAGCAGTTTGCAGTATCGGAGGGGCTATGGCTACACCTTC
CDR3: CASSLQYRRGYGYTF